Only one count was recorded for the clone carrying this T cell receptor (beta chain). The target antigen is unknown. These data come from a study of post-analysis software for immune sequencing data. Study as a whole: Included among the disease courses, which were recorded for the cohort, were relapsing-remitting, secondary progressive and progressive-relapsing multiple sclerosis. General study results and limits: Included in a set of roughly five TRBV segments more frequent in patients than controls were TRBV5-6, TRBV5-1 and TRBV20-1. Co-batched samples clustered tightly together by F measure. Compared against controls, patients with multiple sclerosis displayed significantly lower normalized Chao1 diversity.

TCR beta libraries were prepared from cDNA with unique molecular identifiers. A few hundred thousand cDNA molecules were obtained from around 1 to 10 million T cells. TCRdb re-called the PCR reads through MiXCR, storing one row per CDR3 protein. The sample records fewer than 600,000 distinct CDR3 sequences, less than 45% being singletons. CDR1 and CDR2 from the germline V gene are SGHAT and FQNNGV. The V and J ends lost 3 bases and 2 bases respectively, with 11 bases between them. This CDR3 has 14 amino acids. The source material was blood. This chain joins TRBV11-2 and TRBJ2-7, with D perhaps TRBD1 or TRBD2 (5 bases each). This clonotype was sampled from a girl aged 5 to 17 with multiple sclerosis. The CDR3 loop is CASSFGTLAYEQYF. CDR3 nucleotide sequence: TGTGCCAGCAGCTTCGGGACCCTAGCCTACGAGCAGTACTTC.